This T cell receptor beta chain comes out of a study of cytomegalovirus exposure and HLA in healthy donors. Study summary: A prior study identified roughly 110 million unique TCR beta sequences from about 180 million T cells. The study, taken as a whole, reports: There were some V segments, including TRBV6-2 and TRBV6-3, excluded as indistinguishable. Most likely, a cluster of highly shared sequence variants arose as a sequencing artifact.

Primers: 60 Vbeta forward and 13 Jbeta reverse. Measured with immunoSEQ multiplex PCR; TCRdb has only the in-frame clones, and not every one. This sample yields some 160,000 clones, of which approximately 9% are seen a single time; approximately 1.8% belongs to the top ten. Concerning this clone: Its antigen is unidentified.

V lost 1 base, J lost 4 bases, and 15 bases stayed unmatched. Per the germline V gene, CDR1 is SGHVS and CDR2 is FNYEAQ. CDR3 length: 18 residues. Donors counted as nominally healthy when sampled, yet unrecorded immune exposures were likely. This clonotype originated in a male donor in good health and CMV-seronegative. Material for sequencing was PBMCs. The rearrangement links TRBV7-6 to TRBJ2-7; 8 bases agree with TRBD2. The CDR3 protein is CASSLVSPTSEIIYEQYF. The CDR3 nucleotides are TGTGCCAGCAGCTTAGTCAGCCCGACTAGCGAGATTATTTACGAGCAGTACTTC.